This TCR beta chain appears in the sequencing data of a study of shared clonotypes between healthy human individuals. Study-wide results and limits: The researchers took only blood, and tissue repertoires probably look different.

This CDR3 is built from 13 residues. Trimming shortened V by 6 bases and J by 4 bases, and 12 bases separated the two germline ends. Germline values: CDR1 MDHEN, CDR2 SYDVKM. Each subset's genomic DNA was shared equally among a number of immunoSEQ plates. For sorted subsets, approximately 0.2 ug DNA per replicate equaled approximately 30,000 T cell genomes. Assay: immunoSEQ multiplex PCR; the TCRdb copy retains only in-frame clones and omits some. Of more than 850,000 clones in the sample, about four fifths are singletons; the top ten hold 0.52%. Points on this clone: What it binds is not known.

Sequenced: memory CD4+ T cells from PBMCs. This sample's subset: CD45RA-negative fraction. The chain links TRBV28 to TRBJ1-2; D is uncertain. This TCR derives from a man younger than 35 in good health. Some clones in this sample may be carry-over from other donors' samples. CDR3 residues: CASRIHGSYGYTF. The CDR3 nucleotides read TGTGCCAGCAGGATCCATGGGAGCTATGGCTACACCTTC.